A single sample is the source of the 4 T cell receptor beta chains below, sequenced in a study of low-dose radiotherapy and immunotherapy resistance in tumors. Stated time point: before trial treatment. Both TCRalpha and TCRbeta chains were reverse transcribed with V-gene-specific primers. A constant-region primer paired with the V-primer adapter amplified TCRs over approximately 18 PCR cycles. TCRdb analysed the reads with MiXCR anew, one entry per CDR3 protein. The table includes 85,000 to 95,000 distinct CDR3 sequences, 9% to 9.5% detected once. The material was PBMCs, obtained before treatment. The receptor set was obtained from a male donor with prostate cancer.

In this sample, this clonotype turned up many times. The chain joins TRBV3-1 to TRBJ1-1; D is uncertain. Germline CDR1 reads LGHDT; CDR2 reads YNNKEL (reference sequence). This CDR3 contains 14 residues. The germline V and J ends were trimmed by 0 bases and 1 base, with 6 bases remaining between them. The CDR3 is CASSQEARNTEAFF. The CDR3 nucleotides read TGTGCCAGCAGCCAAGAGGCGAGGAACACTGAAGCTTTCTTT.

This clonotype was counted many times. This chain connects TRBV7-8 to TRBJ2-5, with TRBD1 as a possible D gene (5 bases). The germline V and J ends were trimmed by 2 bases and 5 bases, with 12 bases remaining between them. This CDR3 has 14 residues. The germline CDR1 and CDR2 sequences are SGHVS and FQNEAQ. CDR3 DNA: TGTGCCAGCAGCTTACGTTGGGGCACGGAGACCCAGTACTTC. This gives the protein CASSLRWGTETQYF.

This clonotype was recorded many times. The chain is built from TRBV29-1 and TRBJ2-7; D is ambiguous. V lost 6 bases, J lost 3 bases, and 15 bases lay in between. The V gene's germline CDR1 is SQVTM and CDR2 ANQGSEA. CDR3 length: 13 amino acids. The CDR3 is CSVSRAEVYEQYF. DNA for the CDR3: TGCAGCGTCTCACGGGCAGAAGTCTACGAGCAGTACTTC.

This clonotype was found many times. For the CDR3, the DNA is TGCGCCAGCAGCTTGGACAGGTTGAACACTGAAGCTTTCTTT. It specifies CASSLDRLNTEAFF. V gene TRBV5-1 combines with J gene TRBJ1-1, with a tentative D call TRBD1 (5 bases). CDR1 and CDR2 (germline): SGHRS, YFSETQ. Trimming stripped 0 bases from V and 0 bases from J, with 6 bases between. The CDR3 contains 14 residues.